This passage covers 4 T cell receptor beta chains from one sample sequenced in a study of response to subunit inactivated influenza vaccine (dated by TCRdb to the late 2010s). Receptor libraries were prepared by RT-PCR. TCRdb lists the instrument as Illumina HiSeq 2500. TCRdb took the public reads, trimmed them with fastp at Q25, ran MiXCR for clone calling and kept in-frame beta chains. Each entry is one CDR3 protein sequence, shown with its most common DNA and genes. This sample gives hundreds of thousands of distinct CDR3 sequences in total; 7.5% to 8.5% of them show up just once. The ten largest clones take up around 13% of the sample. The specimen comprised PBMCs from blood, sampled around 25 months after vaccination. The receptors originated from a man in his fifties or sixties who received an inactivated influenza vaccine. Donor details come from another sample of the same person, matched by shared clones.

The CDR3 DNA reads TGCGCCAGCCCCGGACTAGCGGGGTCGAACACCGGGGAGCTGTTTTTT. This translates into CASPGLAGSNTGELFF. The rearrangement uses TRBV5-1 and TRBJ2-2; 12 nucleotides line up with TRBD2. The germline V gene has CDR1 SGHRS and CDR2 YFSETQ. The V and J ends lost 7 bases and 0 bases, in that order; junction bases with no gene match: 4. The CDR3 sequence is 16 residues long.

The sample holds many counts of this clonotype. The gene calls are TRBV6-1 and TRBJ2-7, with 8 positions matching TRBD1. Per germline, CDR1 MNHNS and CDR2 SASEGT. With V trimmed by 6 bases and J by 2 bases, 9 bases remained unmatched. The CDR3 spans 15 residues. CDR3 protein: CASSPGTGPAYEQYF. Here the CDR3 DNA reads TGTGCCAGCAGCCCCGGGACAGGTCCAGCCTACGAGCAGTACTTC.

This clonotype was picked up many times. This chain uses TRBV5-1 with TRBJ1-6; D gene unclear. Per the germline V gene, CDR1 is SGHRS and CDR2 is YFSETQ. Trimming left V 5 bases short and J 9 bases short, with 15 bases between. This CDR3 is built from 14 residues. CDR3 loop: CASRKTDSASPLHF. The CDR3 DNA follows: TGCGCCAGCAGGAAAACAGATTCGGCTTCACCCCTCCACTTT.

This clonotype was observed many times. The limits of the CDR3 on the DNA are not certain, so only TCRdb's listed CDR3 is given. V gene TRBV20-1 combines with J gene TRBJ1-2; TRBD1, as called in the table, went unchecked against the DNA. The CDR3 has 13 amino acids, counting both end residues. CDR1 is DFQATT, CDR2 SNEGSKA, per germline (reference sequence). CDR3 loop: CSARFGQGSGYTF.